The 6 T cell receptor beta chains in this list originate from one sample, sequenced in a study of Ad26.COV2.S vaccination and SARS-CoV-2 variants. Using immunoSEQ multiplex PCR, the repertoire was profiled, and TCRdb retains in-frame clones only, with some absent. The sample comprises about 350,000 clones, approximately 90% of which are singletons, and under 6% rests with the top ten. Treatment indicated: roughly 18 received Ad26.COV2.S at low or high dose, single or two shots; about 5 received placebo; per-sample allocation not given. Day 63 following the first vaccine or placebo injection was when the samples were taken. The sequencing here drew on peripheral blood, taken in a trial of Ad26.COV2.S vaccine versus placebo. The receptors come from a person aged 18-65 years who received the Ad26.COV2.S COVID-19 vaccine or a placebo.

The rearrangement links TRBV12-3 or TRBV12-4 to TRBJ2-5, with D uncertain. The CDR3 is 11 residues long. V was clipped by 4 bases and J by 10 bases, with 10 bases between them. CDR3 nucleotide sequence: TGTGCCAGCAGTTCATCTCGGGTCCAGTACTTC. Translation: CASSSSRVQYF.

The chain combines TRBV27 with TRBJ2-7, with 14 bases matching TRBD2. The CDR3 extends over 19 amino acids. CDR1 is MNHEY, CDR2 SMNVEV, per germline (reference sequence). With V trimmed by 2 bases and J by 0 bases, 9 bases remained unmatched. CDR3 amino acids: CASSLKGLAGAYYSYEQYF. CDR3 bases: TGTGCCAGCAGTTTAAAGGGACTAGCGGGGGCATATTACTCCTACGAGCAGTACTTC.

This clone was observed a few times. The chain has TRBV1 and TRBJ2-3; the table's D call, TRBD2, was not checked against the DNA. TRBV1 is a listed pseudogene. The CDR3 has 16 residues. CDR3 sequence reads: CTSSQGGGAGEDTQYF. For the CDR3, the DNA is TGCACCAGCAGCCAAGGAGGGGGAGCGGGAGAAGATACGCAGTATTTT.

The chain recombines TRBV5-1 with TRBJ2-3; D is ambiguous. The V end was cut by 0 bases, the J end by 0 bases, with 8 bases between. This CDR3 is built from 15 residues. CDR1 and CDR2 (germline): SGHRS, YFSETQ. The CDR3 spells CASSLVLQSTDTQYF. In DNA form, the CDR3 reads TGCGCCAGCAGCTTGGTTTTACAGAGCACAGATACGCAGTATTTT.

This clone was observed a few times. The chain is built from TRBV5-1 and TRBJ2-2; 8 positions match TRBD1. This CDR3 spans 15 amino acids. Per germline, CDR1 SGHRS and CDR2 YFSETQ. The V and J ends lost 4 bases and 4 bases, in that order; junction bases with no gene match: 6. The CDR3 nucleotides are TGCGCCAGCAGCCTCCGACAGGGGCCCACCGGGGAGCTGTTTTTT. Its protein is CASSLRQGPTGELFF.

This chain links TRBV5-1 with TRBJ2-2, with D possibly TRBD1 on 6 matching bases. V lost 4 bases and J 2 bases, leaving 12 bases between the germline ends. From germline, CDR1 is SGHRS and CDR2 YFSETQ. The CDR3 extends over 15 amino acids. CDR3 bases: TGCGCCAGCAGCCCAGACAGGAGAAACACCGGGGAGCTGTTTTTT. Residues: CASSPDRRNTGELFF.